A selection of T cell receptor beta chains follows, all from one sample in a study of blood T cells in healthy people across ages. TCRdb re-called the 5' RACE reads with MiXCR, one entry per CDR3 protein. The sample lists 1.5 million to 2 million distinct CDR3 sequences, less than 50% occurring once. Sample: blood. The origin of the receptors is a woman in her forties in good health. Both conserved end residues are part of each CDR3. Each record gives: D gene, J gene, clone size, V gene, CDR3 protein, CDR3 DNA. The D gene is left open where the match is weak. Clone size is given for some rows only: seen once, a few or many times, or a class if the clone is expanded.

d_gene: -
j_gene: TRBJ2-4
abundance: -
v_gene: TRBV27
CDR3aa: CASSLSGRIPGAKNIQYF
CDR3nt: TGTGCCAGCAGTTTATCGGGGCGCATACCGGGGGCCAAAAACATTCAGTACTTC

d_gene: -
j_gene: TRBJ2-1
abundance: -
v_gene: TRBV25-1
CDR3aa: CASSEYSKGLGDEQFF
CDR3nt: TGTGCCAGCAGTGAATATAGTAAGGGGTTGGGAGATGAGCAGTTCTTC

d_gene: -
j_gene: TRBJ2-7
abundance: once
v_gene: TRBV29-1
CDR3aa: CSVVGRLMDEQYF
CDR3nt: TGCAGCGTTGTTGGTCGGCTGATGGACGAGCAGTACTTC

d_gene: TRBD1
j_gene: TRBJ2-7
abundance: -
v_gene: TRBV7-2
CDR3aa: CASSWDSDYEQYF
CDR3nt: TGTGCCAGCAGCTGGGACAGCGACTACGAGCAGTACTTC

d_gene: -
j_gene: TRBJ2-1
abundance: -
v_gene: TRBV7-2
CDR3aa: CASSLAAAGNEQFF
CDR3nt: TGTGCCAGCAGCTTAGCCGCGGCAGGCAATGAGCAGTTCTTC

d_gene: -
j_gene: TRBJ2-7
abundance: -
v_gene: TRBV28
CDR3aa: CASSLEGLTVFTEQYF
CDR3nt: TGTGCCAGCAGTTTAGAGGGGTTGACAGTCTTTACCGAGCAGTACTTC

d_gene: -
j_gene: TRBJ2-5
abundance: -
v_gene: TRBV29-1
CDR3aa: CSVVQGLETQYF
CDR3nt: TGCAGCGTTGTACAGGGTCTTGAGACCCAGTACTTC

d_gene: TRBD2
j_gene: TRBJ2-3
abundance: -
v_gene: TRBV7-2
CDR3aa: CASSLAVLAGGLATDTQYF
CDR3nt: TGTGCCAGCAGCTTAGCGGTCCTAGCGGGGGGGCTGGCCACAGATACGCAGTATTTT

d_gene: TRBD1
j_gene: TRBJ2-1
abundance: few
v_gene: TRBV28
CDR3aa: CASSLQGELSEQFF
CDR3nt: TGTGCCAGCAGCCTACAGGGGGAACTGAGTGAGCAGTTCTTC

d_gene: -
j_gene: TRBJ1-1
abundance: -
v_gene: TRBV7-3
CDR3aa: CASRTDMNTEAFF
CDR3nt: TGTGCCAGCAGGACAGACATGAACACTGAAGCTTTCTTT

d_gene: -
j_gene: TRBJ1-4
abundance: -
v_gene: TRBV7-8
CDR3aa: CASSTTLQTGSTNEKLFF
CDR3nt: TGTGCCAGCAGCACAACATTACAAACCGGTTCAACTAATGAAAAACTGTTTTTT

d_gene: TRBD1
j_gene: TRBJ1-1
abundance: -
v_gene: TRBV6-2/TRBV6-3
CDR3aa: CATYGTGGTEAFF
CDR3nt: TGTGCCACCTACGGGACAGGCGGGACTGAAGCTTTCTTT

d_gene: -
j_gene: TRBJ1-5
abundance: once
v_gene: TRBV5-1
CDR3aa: CASSLAVLGRERNQPQHF
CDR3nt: TGCGCCAGCAGCTTGGCCGTGTTGGGACGGGAACGCAATCAGCCCCAGCATTTT

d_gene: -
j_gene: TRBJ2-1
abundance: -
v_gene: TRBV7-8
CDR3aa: CASSSNRDREQFF
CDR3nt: TGTGCCAGCAGCTCTAACCGGGACCGCGAGCAGTTCTTC

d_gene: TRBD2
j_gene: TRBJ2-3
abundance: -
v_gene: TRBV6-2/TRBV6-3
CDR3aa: CASSSGGWGTDTQYF
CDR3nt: TGTGCCAGCAGCAGCGGGGGGTGGGGCACAGATACGCAGTATTTT

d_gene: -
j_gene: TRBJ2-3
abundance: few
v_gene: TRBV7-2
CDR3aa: CASSLRVSGSADTQYF
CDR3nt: TGTGCCAGCAGCTTAAGGGTCAGCGGATCCGCGGATACGCAGTATTTT

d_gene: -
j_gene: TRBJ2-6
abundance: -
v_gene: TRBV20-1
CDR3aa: CSARIGRQDRFSGANVLTF
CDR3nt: TGCAGTGCTAGAATTGGAAGGCAGGACCGTTTCTCTGGGGCCAACGTCCTGACTTTC

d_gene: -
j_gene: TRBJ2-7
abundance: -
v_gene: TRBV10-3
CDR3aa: CAISESRVSDEQYF
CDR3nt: TGTGCCATCAGTGAGTCACGGGTCTCCGACGAGCAGTACTTC

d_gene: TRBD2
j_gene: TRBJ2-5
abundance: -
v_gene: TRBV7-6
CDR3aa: CASSLGLAGALKETQYF
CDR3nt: TGTGCCAGCAGCCTAGGCCTAGCGGGGGCTTTAAAAGAGACCCAGTACTTC

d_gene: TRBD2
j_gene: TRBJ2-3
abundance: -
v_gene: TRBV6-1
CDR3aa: CASSDFGTSGKDTQYF
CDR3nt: TGTGCCAGCAGTGATTTTGGGACTAGCGGTAAAGATACGCAGTATTTT

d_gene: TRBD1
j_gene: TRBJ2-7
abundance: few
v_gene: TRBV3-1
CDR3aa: CASSGQAYSYEQYF
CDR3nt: TGTGCCAGCAGCGGACAGGCCTACTCCTACGAGCAGTACTTC

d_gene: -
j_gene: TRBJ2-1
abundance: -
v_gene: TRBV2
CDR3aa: CASSRFGDYNEQFF
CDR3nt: TGTGCCAGCAGTAGGTTTGGGGACTACAATGAGCAGTTCTTC

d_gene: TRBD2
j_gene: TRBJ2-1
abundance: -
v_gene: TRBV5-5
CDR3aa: CASSLRILAGDNRSYNEQFF
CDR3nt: TGTGCCAGCAGCTTAAGGATTCTAGCGGGGGACAACCGCTCCTACAATGAGCAGTTCTTC

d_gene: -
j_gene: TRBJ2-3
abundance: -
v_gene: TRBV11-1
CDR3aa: CASSSGWGTQYF
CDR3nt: TGTGCCAGCAGCTCAGGGTGGGGTACGCAGTATTTT

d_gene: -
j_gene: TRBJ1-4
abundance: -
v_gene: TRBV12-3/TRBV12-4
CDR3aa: CASSLMIDRATNEKLFF
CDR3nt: TGTGCCAGCAGTTTAATGATCGACAGAGCAACTAATGAAAAACTGTTTTTT

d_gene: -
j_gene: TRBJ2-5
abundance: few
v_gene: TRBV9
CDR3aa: CASSSTGEWETQYF
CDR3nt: TGTGCCAGCAGCTCCACCGGGGAATGGGAGACCCAGTACTTC

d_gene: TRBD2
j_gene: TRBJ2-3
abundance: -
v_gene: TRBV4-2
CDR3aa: CASSRISSGGADTQYF
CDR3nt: TGTGCCAGCAGCCGGATATCCAGCGGGGGGGCAGATACGCAGTATTTT

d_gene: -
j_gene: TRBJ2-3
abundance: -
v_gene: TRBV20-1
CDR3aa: CSASPGTGETQYF
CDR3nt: TGCAGTGCTAGCCCCGGGACCGGTGAGACGCAGTATTTT

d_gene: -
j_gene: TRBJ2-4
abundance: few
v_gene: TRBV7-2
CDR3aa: CASSQRGSGWDKNIQYF
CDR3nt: TGTGCCAGCAGCCAGAGGGGTTCGGGATGGGACAAAAACATTCAGTACTTC

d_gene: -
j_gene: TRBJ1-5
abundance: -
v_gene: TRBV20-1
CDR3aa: CSASGHGWDQPQHF
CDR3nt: TGCAGTGCTAGTGGACATGGATGGGATCAGCCCCAGCATTTT

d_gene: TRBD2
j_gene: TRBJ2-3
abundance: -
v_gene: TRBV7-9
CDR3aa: CASEGTRSTDTQYF
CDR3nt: TGTGCCAGCGAGGGGACTAGGAGCACAGATACGCAGTATTTT

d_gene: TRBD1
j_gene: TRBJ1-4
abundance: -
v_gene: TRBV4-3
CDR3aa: CASSHQQGVGGKLFF
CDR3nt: TGCGCCAGCAGCCACCAACAGGGGGTTGGGGGAAAACTGTTTTTT

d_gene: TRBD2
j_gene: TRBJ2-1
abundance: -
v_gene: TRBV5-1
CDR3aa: CASAYGLGEGDEQFF
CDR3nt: TGCGCCAGCGCCTATGGACTAGGGGAAGGAGATGAGCAGTTCTTC

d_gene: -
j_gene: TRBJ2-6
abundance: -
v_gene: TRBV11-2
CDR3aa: CASSPGVQSSGANVLTF
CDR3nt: TGTGCCAGCAGCCCCGGGGTTCAGAGCTCTGGGGCCAACGTCCTGACTTTC

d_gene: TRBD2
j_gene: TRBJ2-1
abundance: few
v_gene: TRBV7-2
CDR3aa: CASSLKLAGAEDEQFF
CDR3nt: TGTGCCAGCAGCCTAAAACTAGCGGGGGCAGAGGATGAGCAGTTCTTC

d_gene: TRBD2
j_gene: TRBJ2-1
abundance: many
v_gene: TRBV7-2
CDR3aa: CASSLRGGSYNEQFF
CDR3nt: TGTGCCAGCAGTTTACGGGGGGGATCCTACAATGAGCAGTTCTTC

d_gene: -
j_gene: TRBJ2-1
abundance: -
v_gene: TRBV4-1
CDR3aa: CASSQDSGRVSYNEQFF
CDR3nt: TGCGCCAGCAGCCAAGATTCGGGCAGGGTCTCCTACAATGAGCAGTTCTTC

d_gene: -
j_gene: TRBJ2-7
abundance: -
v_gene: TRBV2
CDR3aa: CASSKWTVSYNEQYF
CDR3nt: TGTGCCAGCTCGAAATGGACAGTCTCCTACAATGAGCAGTACTTC

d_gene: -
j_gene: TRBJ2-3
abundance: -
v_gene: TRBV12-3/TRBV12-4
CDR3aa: CASRASVTDTQYF
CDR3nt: TGTGCCAGCCGGGCCTCCGTAACAGATACGCAGTATTTT

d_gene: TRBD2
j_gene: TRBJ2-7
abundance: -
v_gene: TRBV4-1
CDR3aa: CASSQEARLAGIYEQYF
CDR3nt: TGCGCCAGCAGCCAAGAAGCTAGGCTAGCGGGAATCTACGAGCAGTACTTC

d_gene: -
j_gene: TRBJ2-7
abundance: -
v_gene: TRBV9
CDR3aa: CASSVEGELYEQYF
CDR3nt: TGTGCCAGCAGCGTAGAGGGGGAGCTCTACGAGCAGTACTTC